This T cell receptor (beta chain) was captured in a study of T cell changes during pregnancy in multiple sclerosis. Trimming shortened V by 5 bases and J by 0 bases, and 11 bases separated the two germline ends. This CDR3 has 16 residues. In germline, CDR1 is MRHNA, CDR2 SNTAGT. Data came from immunoSEQ multiplex PCR; TCRdb stores just in-frame clones and leaves some out. Seen here are under 85,000 clones, 90% observed once, and the top ten hold 1.5%. Sequences were derived from peripheral blood, sampled in the third trimester of pregnancy. V gene TRBV6-4 combines with J gene TRBJ2-6; the D gene is possibly TRBD1 (5 bases). The receptor was derived from a female donor with multiple sclerosis, enrolled in a pregnancy study. The CDR3 sequence is CASSPLGVSGANVLTF. CDR3 sequence (DNA): TGTGCCAGCAGTCCATTAGGGGTCTCTGGGGCCAACGTCCTGACTTTC.